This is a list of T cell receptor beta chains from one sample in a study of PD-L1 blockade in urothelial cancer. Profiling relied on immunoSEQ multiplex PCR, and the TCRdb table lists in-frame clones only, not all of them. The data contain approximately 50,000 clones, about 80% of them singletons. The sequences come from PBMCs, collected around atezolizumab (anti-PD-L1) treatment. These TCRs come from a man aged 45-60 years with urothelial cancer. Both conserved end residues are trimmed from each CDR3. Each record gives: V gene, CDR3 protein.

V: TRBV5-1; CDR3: ASSLRPRQVSSGANVLT
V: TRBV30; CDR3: AWRQQSGSRNTQY
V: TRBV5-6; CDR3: ASSLLRTGSYEQY
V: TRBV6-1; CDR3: ASSRAGVAYNEQF
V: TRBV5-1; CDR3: ASSTGTSGPINPFSYEQY
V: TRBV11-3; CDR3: ASSPYGGSYEQY
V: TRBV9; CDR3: ASSVAASGGAGSYNEQF
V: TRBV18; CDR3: ASSPLPGSSVSNEQF
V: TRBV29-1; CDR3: SVEEGQNEKLF
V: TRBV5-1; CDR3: ASSLRTSGSRSGANVLT
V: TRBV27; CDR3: ASSRTRNSYNEQF
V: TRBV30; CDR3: AWSDGRKNYGYT
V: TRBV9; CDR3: ASSVGQASSYEQY
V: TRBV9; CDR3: ASSFLMGAGEQF
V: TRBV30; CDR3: AWSVVGRGVQETQY